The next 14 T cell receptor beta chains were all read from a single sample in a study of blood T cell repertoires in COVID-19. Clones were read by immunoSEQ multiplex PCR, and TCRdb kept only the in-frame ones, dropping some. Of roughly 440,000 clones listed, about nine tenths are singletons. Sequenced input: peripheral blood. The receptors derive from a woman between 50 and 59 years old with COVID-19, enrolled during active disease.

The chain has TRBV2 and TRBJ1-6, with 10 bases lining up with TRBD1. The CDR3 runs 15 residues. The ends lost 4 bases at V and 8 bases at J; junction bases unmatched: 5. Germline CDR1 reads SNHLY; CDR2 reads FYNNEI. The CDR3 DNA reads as TGTGCCAGCAGTGCATCCGGACAGGGGGATTCACCCCTCCACTTT. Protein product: CASSASGQGDSPLHF.

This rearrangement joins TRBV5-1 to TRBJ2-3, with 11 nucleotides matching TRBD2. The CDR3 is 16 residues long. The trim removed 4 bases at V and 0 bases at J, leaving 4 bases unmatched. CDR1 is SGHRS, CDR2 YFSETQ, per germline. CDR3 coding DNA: TGCGCCAGCAGCCGTAGCGGGGGGGACAGCACAGATACGCAGTATTTT. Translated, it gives CASSRSGGDSTDTQYF.

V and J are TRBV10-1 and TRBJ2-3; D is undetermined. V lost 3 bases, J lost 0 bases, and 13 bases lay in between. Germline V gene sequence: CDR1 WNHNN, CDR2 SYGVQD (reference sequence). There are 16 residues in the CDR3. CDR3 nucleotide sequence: TGCGCCAGCAGTGATATGAATCCTGAGAGCACAGATACGCAGTATTTT. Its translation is CASSDMNPESTDTQYF.

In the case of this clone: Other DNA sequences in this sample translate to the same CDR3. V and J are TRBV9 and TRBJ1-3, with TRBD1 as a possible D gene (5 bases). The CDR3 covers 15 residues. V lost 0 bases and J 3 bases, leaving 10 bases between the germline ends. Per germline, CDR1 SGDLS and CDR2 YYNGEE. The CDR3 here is CASSVDGGSGNTIYF. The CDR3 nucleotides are TGTGCCAGCAGCGTAGACGGGGGGAGTGGAAACACCATATATTTT.

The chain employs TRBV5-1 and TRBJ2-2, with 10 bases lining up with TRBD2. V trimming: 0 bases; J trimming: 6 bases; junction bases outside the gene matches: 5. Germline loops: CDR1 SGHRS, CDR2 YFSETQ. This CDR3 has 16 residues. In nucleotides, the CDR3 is TGCGCCAGCAGCTTGGTGGCTAGCGGGGGTCCCGGGGAGCTGTTTTTT. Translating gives CASSLVASGGPGELFF.

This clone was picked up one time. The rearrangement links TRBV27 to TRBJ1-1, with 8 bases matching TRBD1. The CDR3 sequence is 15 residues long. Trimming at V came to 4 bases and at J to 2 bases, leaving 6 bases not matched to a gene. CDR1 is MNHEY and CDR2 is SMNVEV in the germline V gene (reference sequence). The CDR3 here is CASSSDRVGNTEAFF. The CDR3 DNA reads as TGTGCCAGCAGTTCGGACAGGGTGGGAAACACTGAAGCTTTCTTT.

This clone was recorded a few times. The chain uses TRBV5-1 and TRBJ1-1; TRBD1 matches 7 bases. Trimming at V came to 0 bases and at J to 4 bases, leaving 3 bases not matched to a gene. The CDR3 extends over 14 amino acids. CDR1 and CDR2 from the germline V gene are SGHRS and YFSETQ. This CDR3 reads CASSLGQGTTEAFF. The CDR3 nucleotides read TGCGCCAGCAGCTTGGGACAGGGTACCACTGAAGCTTTCTTT.

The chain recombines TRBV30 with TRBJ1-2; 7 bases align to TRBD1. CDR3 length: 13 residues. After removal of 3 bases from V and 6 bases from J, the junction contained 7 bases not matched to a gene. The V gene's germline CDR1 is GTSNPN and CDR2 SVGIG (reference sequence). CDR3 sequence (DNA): TGTGCCTGGAGGGGGGACAGCGTCCATGGCTACACCTTC. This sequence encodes CAWRGDSVHGYTF. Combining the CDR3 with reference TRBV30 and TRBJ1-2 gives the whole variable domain SQTIHQWPATLVQPVGSPLSLECTVEGTSNPNLYWYRQAAGRGLQLLFYSVGIGQISSEVPQNLSASRPQDRQFILSSKKLLLSDSGFYLCAWRGDSVHGYTFGSGTRLTVV.

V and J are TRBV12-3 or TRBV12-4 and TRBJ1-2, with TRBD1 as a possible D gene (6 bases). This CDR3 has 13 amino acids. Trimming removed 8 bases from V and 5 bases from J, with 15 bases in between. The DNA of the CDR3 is TGTGCCAGCGTCCTACAGGGATGGTATGGCTACACCTTC. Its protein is CASVLQGWYGYTF.

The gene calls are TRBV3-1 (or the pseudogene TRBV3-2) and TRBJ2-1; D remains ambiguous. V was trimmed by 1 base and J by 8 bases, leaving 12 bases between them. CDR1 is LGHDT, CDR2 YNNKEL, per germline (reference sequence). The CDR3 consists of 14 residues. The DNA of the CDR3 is TGTGCCAGCAGCCAAGGCCCCTCTATATATGAGCAGTTCTTC. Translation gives CASSQGPSIYEQFF.

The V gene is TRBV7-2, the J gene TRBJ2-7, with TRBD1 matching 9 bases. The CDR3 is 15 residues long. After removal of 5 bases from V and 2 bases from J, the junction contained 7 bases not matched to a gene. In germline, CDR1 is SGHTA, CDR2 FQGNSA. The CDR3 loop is CASSDQTGGPYEQYF. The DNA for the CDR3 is TGTGCCAGCAGCGACCAGACAGGGGGACCCTACGAGCAGTACTTC.

For the CDR3, the DNA is TGTGCCAGCAGTGACTATAGGGGATCAGGGGGATCACCCCTCCACTTT. This codes for CASSDYRGSGGSPLHF. The chain recombines TRBV28 with TRBJ1-6; 7 bases match TRBD1. The CDR3 loop spans 16 amino acids. Germline V gene sequence: CDR1 MDHEN, CDR2 SYDVKM. V trimming: 5 bases; J trimming: 10 bases; junction bases outside the gene matches: 14.

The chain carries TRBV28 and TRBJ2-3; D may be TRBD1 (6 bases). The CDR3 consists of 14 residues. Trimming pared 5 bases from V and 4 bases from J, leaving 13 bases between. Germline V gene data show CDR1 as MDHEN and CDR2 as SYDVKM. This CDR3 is CASSGGQPSDTQYF. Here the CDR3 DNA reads TGTGCCAGCAGTGGTGGACAGCCCTCAGATACGCAGTATTTT.

CDR3 nucleotide sequence: TGTGCCAGCAGGAGAGTCGACACAGATACGCAGTATTTT. Amino acid sequence: CASRRVDTDTQYF. The chain uses TRBV27 and TRBJ2-3, with D unresolved. The CDR3 is 13 residues long. Germline CDR1 MNHEY, CDR2 SMNVEV (reference sequence). The V end lost 6 bases, the J end lost 2 bases, and 9 bases lay between the germline ends.